This T cell receptor (beta chain) originates from a study of shared clonotypes between healthy human individuals. Study at large: Those who served as donors were a couple of women and a few men between the ages of 18 and 49. Study-level points and caveats: Sorted-subset samples were not fully sequenced, rarefaction indicated.

CDR1 and CDR2 (germline): SGHTA, FQGNSA. V gave up 5 bases and J gave up 4 bases; unmatched junction bases: 11. The CDR3 has 17 amino acids. CD45RO negativity and positive selection for CCR7 defined naive CD8 cells, a population that excluded terminally differentiated effector memory CD45RA+ cells. Repertoires were generated with immunoSEQ multiplex PCR, while TCRdb's copy carries only in-frame clones and drops some. In the table there are approximately 590,000 clones, around 95% of which are singletons. On this clone: What it binds is unknown.

V is TRBV7-2 and J is TRBJ2-2; 9 nucleotides line up with TRBD1. This sequence originates from a woman aged 25 to 39 in good health. Material: naive CD8+ T cells sorted from blood. The CDR3 loop reads CASSLDRGPGPTGELFF. The CDR3, as DNA: TGTGCCAGCAGCCTGGACAGGGGTCCTGGCCCCACCGGGGAGCTGTTTTTT.